The entry that follows covers one T cell receptor beta chain sequence. The data originate from a study of OX40 agonist ivuxolimab in advanced cancers. Blood draws occurred at baseline, cycle 4 day 1, and cycle 7 day 1. Trimming stripped 0 bases from V and 6 bases from J, with 14 bases between. CDR1 is SGDLS, CDR2 YYNGEE, per germline. The CDR3 extends over 15 amino acids. Data came from immunoSEQ multiplex PCR; TCRdb stores just in-frame clones and leaves some out. The repertoire consists of approximately 68,000 clones, with 85% to 90% occurring once and the leading ten covering 0.75% to 0.85%. V gene TRBV9 combines with J gene TRBJ2-3; D may be TRBD2 (5 bases). This receptor was taken from an adult with an advanced solid tumor such as melanoma, head and neck, liver or kidney cancer. This material consisted of CD4+ or CD8+ T cells sorted from blood, taken in a trial of the OX40 agonist ivuxolimab. CDR3 region: CASSVASSRRDTQYF. CDR3 DNA: TGTGCCAGCAGCGTAGCGTCTAGCCGAAGGGATACGCAGTATTTT. Based on the CDR3 plus reference TRBV9 and TRBJ2-3, the full variable domain is DSGVTQTPKHLITATGQRVTLRCSPRSGDLSVYWYQQSLDQGLQFLIQYYNGEERAKGNILERFSAQQFPDLHSELNLSSLELGDSALYFCASSVASSRRDTQYFGPGTRLTVL.